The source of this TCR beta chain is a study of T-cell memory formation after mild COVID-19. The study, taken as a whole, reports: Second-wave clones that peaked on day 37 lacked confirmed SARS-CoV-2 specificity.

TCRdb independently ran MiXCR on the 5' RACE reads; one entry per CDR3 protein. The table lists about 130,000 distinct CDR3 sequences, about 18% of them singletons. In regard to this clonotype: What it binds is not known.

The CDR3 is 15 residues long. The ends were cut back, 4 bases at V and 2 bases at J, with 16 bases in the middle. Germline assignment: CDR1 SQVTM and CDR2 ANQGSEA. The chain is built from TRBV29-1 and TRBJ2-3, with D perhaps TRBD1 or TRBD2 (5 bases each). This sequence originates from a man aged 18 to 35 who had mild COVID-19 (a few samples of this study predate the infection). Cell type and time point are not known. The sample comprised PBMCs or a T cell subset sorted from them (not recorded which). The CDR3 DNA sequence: TGCAGCGTTGCCCGGGGCCTTCTTGCCACAGATACGCAGTATTTT. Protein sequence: CSVARGLLATDTQYF.